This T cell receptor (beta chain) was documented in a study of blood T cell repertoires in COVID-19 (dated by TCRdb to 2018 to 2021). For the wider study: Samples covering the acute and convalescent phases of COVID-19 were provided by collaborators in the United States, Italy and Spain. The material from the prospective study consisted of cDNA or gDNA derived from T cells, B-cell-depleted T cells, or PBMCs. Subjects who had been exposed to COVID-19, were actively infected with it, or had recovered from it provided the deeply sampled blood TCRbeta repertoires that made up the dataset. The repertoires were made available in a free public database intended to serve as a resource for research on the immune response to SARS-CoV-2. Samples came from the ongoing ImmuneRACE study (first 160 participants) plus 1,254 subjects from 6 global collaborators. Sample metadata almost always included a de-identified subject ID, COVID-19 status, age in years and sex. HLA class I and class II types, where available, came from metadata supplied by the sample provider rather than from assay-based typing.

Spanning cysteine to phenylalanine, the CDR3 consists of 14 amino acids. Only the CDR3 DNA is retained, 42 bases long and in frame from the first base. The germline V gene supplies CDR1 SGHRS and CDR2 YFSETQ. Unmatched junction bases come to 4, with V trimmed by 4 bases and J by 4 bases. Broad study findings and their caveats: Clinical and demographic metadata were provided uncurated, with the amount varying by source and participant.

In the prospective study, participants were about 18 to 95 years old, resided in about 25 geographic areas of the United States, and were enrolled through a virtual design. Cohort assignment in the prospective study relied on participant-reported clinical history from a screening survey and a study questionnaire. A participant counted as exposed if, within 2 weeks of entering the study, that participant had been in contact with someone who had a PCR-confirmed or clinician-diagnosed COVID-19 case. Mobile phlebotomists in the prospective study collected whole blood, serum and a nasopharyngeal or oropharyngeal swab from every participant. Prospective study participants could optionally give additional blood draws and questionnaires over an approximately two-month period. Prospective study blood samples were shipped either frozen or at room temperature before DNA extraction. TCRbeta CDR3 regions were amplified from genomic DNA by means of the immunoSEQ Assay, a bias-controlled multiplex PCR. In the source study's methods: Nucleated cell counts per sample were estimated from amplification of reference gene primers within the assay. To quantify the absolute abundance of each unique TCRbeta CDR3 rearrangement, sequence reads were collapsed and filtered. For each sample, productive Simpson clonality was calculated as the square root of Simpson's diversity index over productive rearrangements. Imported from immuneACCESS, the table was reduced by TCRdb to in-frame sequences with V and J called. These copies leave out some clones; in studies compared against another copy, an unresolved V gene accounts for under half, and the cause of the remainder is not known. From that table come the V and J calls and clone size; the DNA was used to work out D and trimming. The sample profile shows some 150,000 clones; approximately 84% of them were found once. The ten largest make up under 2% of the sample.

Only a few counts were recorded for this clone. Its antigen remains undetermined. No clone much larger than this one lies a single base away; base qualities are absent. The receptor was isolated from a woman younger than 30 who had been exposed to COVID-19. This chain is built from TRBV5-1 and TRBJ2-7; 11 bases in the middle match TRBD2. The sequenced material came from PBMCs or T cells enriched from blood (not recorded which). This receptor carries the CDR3 CASSHGTSGYEQYF. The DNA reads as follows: TGCGCCAGCAGCCACGGGACTAGCGGATACGAGCAGTACTTC.